The 7 T cell receptor beta chains given below trace back to one sample, sequenced in a study of CD8+CD57+ T cells in acquired aplastic anemia. TCR beta VDJ and CDR3 profiles were obtained from a genomic DNA template. TCRdb itself ran the reads through MiXCR, one entry per CDR3 protein. The sample lists approximately 260,000 distinct CDR3 sequences, approximately 80% occurring once. An expansion of CD8+CD57+ cells by flow cytometry had been shown in patients chosen for sequencing. Sample: sorted CD4+, CD8+, or CD8+CD57+ T cells (not recorded which) from PBMCs. These receptor sequences come from a human donor with aplastic anemia.

The chain has TRBV20-1 and TRBJ2-1; TRBD2 aligns across 10 bases. After removal of 6 bases from V and 4 bases from J, the junction contained 12 bases not matched to a gene. CDR1 and CDR2 (germline): DFQATT, SNEGSKA (reference sequence). This CDR3 region has 16 residues. The CDR3 here is CSATSGRGLGYNEQFF. CDR3 in DNA: TGCAGTGCAACCAGCGGGAGGGGTTTGGGATACAATGAGCAGTTCTTC.

V and J are TRBV30 and TRBJ2-7; 7 bases are shared with TRBD1. Germline trimming cut 0 bases from V and 2 bases from J; bases unmatched to any gene: 7. CDR1 GTSNPN and CDR2 SVGIG come from the germline V gene (reference sequence). This CDR3 is 15 amino acids long. As DNA, the CDR3 is TGTGCCTGGAGTGTAGGGGACAGTCGTCCCTACGAGCAGTACTTC. Encoded protein: CAWSVGDSRPYEQYF.

A word on this clonotype: Without the conserved terminal phenylalanine or tryptophan, this CDR3 likely stems from a read error. The limits of the CDR3 on the DNA are not certain, so only TCRdb's listed CDR3 is given. The chain uses TRBV7-3 and TRBJ2-1; the table calls TRBD2, which could not be checked here. Inclusive of both ends, the CDR3 amounts to 12 amino acids. CDR1 and CDR2 (germline): SGHTA, FQGTGA. CDR3 amino acids: CASSSSRTWQEI.

The chain combines TRBV7-2 with TRBJ2-1; 7 positions match TRBD2. The CDR3 length is 16 residues. V lost 3 bases, J lost 8 bases, and 13 bases stayed unmatched. Germline V gene lookup returns CDR1 SGHTA and CDR2 FQGNSA. CDR3 protein: CASSFQPNGGSDEQFF. CDR3 nucleotides: TGTGCCAGCAGCTTTCAACCAAACGGGGGGAGCGATGAGCAGTTCTTC.

In regard to this clonotype: A read error is possible here, since a much larger clone lies one base away. The chain carries TRBV7-2 and TRBJ1-2; no reliable D call. Trimming stripped 0 bases from V and 11 bases from J, with 22 bases between. The CDR3 has 16 residues. Germline assignment: CDR1 SGHTA and CDR2 FQGNSA. CDR3: CASSLAGSRDTQYYTF. Here the CDR3 DNA reads TGTGCCAGCAGCTTAGCGGGAAGTCGCGATACGCAGTATTACACCTTC.

The chain couples TRBV7-8 to TRBJ2-4; perhaps TRBD2 as D (5 bases). Trimming cost V 5 bases and J 7 bases, with 9 bases left between them. Germline loops: CDR1 SGHVS, CDR2 FQNEAQ. This CDR3 is built from 12 residues. The CDR3 sequence: CASSGGRNIQYF. DNA for the CDR3: TGTGCCAGCAGCGGAGGTCGGAACATTCAGTACTTC.

As to this clonotype: The junction departs from the called germline gene at one end, perhaps through a read error. The chain couples TRBV2 to TRBJ2-5; D is unclear. The CDR3 length is 14 residues. Per germline, CDR1 SNHLY and CDR2 FYNNEI. The CDR3 spells CASSKRKPLHYEHF. As DNA, the CDR3 is TGTGCCAGCAGCAAGCGCAAGCCCCTACACTACGAGCACTTC.